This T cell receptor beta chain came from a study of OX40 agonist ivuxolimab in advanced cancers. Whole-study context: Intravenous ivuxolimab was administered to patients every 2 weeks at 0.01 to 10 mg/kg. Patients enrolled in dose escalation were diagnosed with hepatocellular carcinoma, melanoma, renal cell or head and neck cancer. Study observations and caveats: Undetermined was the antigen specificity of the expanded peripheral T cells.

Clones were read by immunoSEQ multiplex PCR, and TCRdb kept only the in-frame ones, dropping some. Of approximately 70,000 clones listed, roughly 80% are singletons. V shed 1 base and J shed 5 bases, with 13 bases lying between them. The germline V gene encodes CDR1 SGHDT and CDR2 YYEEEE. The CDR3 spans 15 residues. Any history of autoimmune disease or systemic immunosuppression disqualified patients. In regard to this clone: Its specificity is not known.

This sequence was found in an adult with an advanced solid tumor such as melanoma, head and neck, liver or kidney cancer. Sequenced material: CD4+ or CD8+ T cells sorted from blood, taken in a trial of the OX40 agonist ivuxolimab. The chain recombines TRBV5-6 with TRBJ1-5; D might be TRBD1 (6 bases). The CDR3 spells CASSLSWTVDQPQHF. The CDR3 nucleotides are TGTGCCAGCAGCTTGTCTTGGACAGTCGATCAGCCCCAGCATTTT.